This TCR beta chain derives from a study of blood T cell repertoires in COVID-19. Under the authors' procedure: The authors estimated nucleated cell counts from reference gene primer amplification. Using immunoSEQ multiplex PCR, the repertoire was profiled, and TCRdb retains in-frame clones only, with some absent. Clone size and V and J calls were adopted from that table, with D and trimming inferred from the DNA. The sample holds about 250,000 clones, more than 70% seen once. V lost 2 bases to trimming and J lost 4 bases, with 15 bases between them. Germline V gene lookup returns CDR1 SGHNT and CDR2 YYREEE (reference sequence). The CDR3 spans 15 residues.

Sample: peripheral blood. The chain has TRBV5-4 and TRBJ1-1; the D is unclear. The clonotype was recovered from a man at least 80 years old with acute or convalescent COVID-19. CDR3 nucleotide sequence: TGTGCCAGCAGCTTTTATGCCGCTAGTAGCACTGAAGCTTTCTTT. This codes for CASSFYAASSTEAFF.